The rows below give T cell receptor beta chains drawn from one sample of a study of tumor and adjacent non-tumor tissue in lung cancer. TCRdb reprocessed the multiplex PCR reads via MiXCR and lists one record per CDR3 protein. The table lists roughly 200,000 distinct CDR3 sequences, around 70% of them singletons, with about 25% in the top ten. The sequencing input was lung tumor tissue. Receptors originate from a man between 60 and 75 years old with non-small cell lung cancer. Both conserved end residues are part of each CDR3. Fields, in order: CDR3 protein, CDR3 DNA, clone size, D gene, J gene, V gene. D genes are given only for firm matches. Rows give clone size only sometimes, using once, few, many, or a class for an expanded clone.

CGARVPSGIYEQYF,TGCGGTGCTAGAGTCCCCTCAGGGATCTACGAGCAGTACTTC,once,-,TRBJ2-7,TRBV20-1
CSARDVLDDYGYTF,TGCAGTGCTAGAGATGTACTGGATGACTATGGCTACACCTTC,-,-,TRBJ1-2,TRBV20-1
CSANPSVGLNTEAFF,TGCAGTGCTAATCCGTCCGTGGGTTTGAACACTGAAGCTTTCTTT,-,-,TRBJ1-1,TRBV20-1
CASSLTWAGGANVLTF,TGTGCCAGTAGCTTGACTTGGGCTGGAGGGGCCAACGTCCTGACTTTC,-,-,TRBJ2-6,TRBV5-5
CSASSMGGYTEAFF,TGCAGTGCTAGTAGCATGGGGGGATACACTGAAGCTTTCTTT,many,-,TRBJ1-1,TRBV20-1
CSVEFGNRGRGEQYF,TGCAGCGTTGAATTTGGGAACCGGGGCCGGGGCGAGCAGTACTTC,few,-,TRBJ2-7,TRBV29-1
CTSSSSNEQFF,TGTACCAGCAGCTCAAGCAATGAGCAGTTCTTC,-,-,TRBJ2-1,TRBV6-5
CASSERGQSEAFF,TGTGCCAGCAGTGAAAGAGGTCAGAGTGAAGCTTTCTTT,-,-,TRBJ1-1,TRBV6-1
CASRRERNSPLHF,TGTGCCAGCAGGAGGGAGAGGAATTCACCCCTCCACTTT,few,-,TRBJ1-6,TRBV6-5
CSVGGTATNEKLFF,TGCAGCGTTGGGGGCACAGCAACTAATGAAAAACTGTTTTTT,-,-,TRBJ1-4,TRBV29-1
CASSLVNEAFF,TGTGCCAGCAGCTTGGTTAATGAAGCTTTCTTT,many,-,TRBJ1-1,TRBV5-6
CASSYDPSAHEQFF,TGTGCCAGCAGTTATGACCCATCAGCCCATGAGCAGTTCTTC,many,-,TRBJ2-1,TRBV6-5
CASTAQGPGNTIYF,TGTGCCAGCACCGCACAAGGGCCAGGAAACACCATATATTTT,few,-,TRBJ1-3,TRBV6-6
CSAGRGDKVTGGFF,TGCAGTGCTGGAAGGGGGGACAAGGTGACTGGAGGTTTCTTT,once,-,TRBJ1-1,TRBV20-1
CASIRTSGGVDTQYF,TGTGCCAGCATTAGGACTAGCGGGGGGGTAGATACGCAGTATTTT,few,TRBD2,TRBJ2-3,TRBV6-1
CSASRDSNQPQHF,TGCAGTGCTAGTCGGGACAGCAATCAGCCCCAGCATTTT,medium-sized,-,TRBJ1-5,TRBV20-1
CARSYSAGGLNPPLHF,TGTGCCAGAAGTTACTCGGCAGGGGGCTTAAATCCACCCCTCCACTTT,-,TRBD1,TRBJ1-6,TRBV6-6
CASSLSQGLGQETQYF,TGTGCCAGCAGCTTGAGCCAGGGACTAGGGCAAGAGACCCAGTACTTC,-,TRBD2,TRBJ2-5,TRBV7-9
CSARDPASGSSDTHYF,TGCAGTGCTAGAGATCCGGCTAGTGGGAGTTCAGATACGCACTATTTT,-,-,TRBJ2-3,TRBV20-1
CSAETGTRGKTQYF,TGCAGTGCGGAAACAGGGACTAGAGGGAAGACCCAGTACTTC,once,TRBD2,TRBJ2-5,TRBV20-1
CAINLSPGLGEETQYF,TGTGCCATCAACTTGTCTCCGGGACTAGGGGAAGAGACCCAGTATTTC,once,TRBD2,TRBJ2-5,TRBV5-4
CAWSVQGANTEAFF,TGTGCCTGGAGTGTACAGGGGGCGAACACTGAAGCTTTCTTT,once,TRBD1,TRBJ1-1,TRBV30
CSPRVSGVSNQPQHF,TGCAGTCCTAGAGTTTCTGGGGTTAGCAATCAGCCCCAGCATTTT,-,-,TRBJ1-5,TRBV20-1
CATSDYTGGTGELFF,TGTGCCACCAGTGACTACACAGGGGGCACCGGGGAGCTGTTTTTT,once,TRBD1,TRBJ2-2,TRBV24-1
CASSLWGVETQYF,TGTGCCAGCAGTTTGTGGGGCGTGGAGACCCAGTACTTC,-,-,TRBJ2-5,TRBV12-3/TRBV12-4
CASLDRGLQETQYF,TGTGCCAGCCTGGACAGGGGGCTCCAAGAGACCCAGTACTTC,few,TRBD1,TRBJ2-5,TRBV28
CSASLGRGGVYEPYF,TGCAGTGCTAGTCTCGGGCGGGGTGGGGTCTACGAGCCGTACTTC,-,-,TRBJ2-7,TRBV20-1
CASTTGAAGDSPLHF,TGTGCCAGCACAACTGGCGCGGCCGGGGATTCACCCCTCCACTTT,-,-,TRBJ1-6,TRBV5-4
CVSSAISSHEQYF,TGTGTCAGCAGTGCCATCAGTTCCCACGAGCAGTACTTC,-,-,TRBJ2-7,TRBV6-1
CASSLVHLNTEAFF,TGTGCCAGCAGCTTAGTACATCTGAACACTGAAGCTTTCTTT,few,-,TRBJ1-1,TRBV7-9
CASNSRVGHWAFF,TGTGCCAGCAATTCGCGGGTCGGACACTGGGCTTTCTTT,-,-,TRBJ1-1,TRBV6-6
CASSAPSQEEGRKQFF,TGTGCCAGCAGCGCCCCATCGCAGGAGGAGGGCCGGAAGCAGTTCTTC,-,-,TRBJ2-1,TRBV6-2/TRBV6-3
CASSLEGVAGHSYNEQFF,TGTGCCAGCAGCTTAGAAGGAGTAGCGGGCCACTCCTACAATGAACAGTTCTTC,-,TRBD2,TRBJ2-1,TRBV11-3
CASSQERSPLYVQYF,TGTGCCAGCAGCCAAGAGAGGTCCCCCCTCTACGTGCAGTACTTC,-,-,TRBJ2-7,TRBV11-2
CAWTRGRNTGELFF,TGTGCCTGGACCCGAGGGCGTAACACCGGGGAGCTGTTTTTT,-,-,TRBJ2-2,TRBV30
CASSSSGRAGTGELFF,TGTGCCAGCAGCTCTAGCGGGAGGGCAGGGACCGGGGAGCTGTTTTTT,-,TRBD2,TRBJ2-2,TRBV11-2
CNARPPPWDKDLHEQYF,TGCAATGCTAGACCACCTCCCTGGGACAAGGACCTCCACGAGCAGTACTTC,-,-,TRBJ2-7,TRBV20-1
CSASEGRSLYGYTF,TGCAGTGCTTCGGAGGGTCGTTCTTTATATGGCTACACCTTC,medium-sized,-,TRBJ1-2,TRBV20-1
CASSFDITPLHF,TGTGCCAGCAGCTTTGACATCACACCCCTCCACTTT,-,-,TRBJ1-6,TRBV7-9
CASSSPKEGRVDMQYF,TGTGCCAGCAGTTCCCCTAAGGAGGGACGAGTGGATATGCAGTATTTT,-,-,TRBJ2-3,TRBV28